The rows below give T cell receptor beta chains drawn from one sample of a study of patients and donors after allogeneic stem cell transplantation. TCRdb used MiXCR to reprocess the RT-PCR reads, holding one entry per CDR3 protein. The sample consists of some 960,000 distinct CDR3 sequences, more than 15% of them appearing once. The sequencing sample was made of blood, either unsorted or a sorted T cell fraction (not recorded which). The receptor source for this set is a human donor who was either an allogeneic HSCT recipient or a stem cell or donor lymphocyte infusion donor (not recorded which). It is not recorded whose cells these are; they may come from a transplant donor. Each CDR3 is given with its conserved first and last residue. For some rows the clone size is stated as once, few or many, or as a class when expanded; others skip it.

cdr3_aa,j_call,clone_size,v_call
CASSPNRGQNTEAFF,TRBJ1-1,.,TRBV18
CSVPAGRMNTEAFF,TRBJ1-1,many,TRBV29-1
CASRPRGGNQPQHF,TRBJ1-5,few,TRBV12-3/TRBV12-4
CASSPPWTSGAYEQYF,TRBJ2-7,.,TRBV12-3/TRBV12-4
CASSVMGQGDQPQHF,TRBJ1-5,few,TRBV25-1
CASSLLPGGTQYF,TRBJ2-3,.,TRBV11-3
CATSDLPGLAGGRNTQYF,TRBJ2-3,many,TRBV24-1
CASSLEIAGEREQYF,TRBJ2-7,few,TRBV5-1
CASSLSRGAEQYF,TRBJ2-7,many,TRBV28
CASSLSLARTADNTGELFF,TRBJ2-2,few,TRBV5-1
CASSLTGPGEQYF,TRBJ2-7,few,TRBV7-9
CASRIIRDSYEQYF,TRBJ2-7,.,TRBV6-1
CASSPRGNEQYF,TRBJ2-7,many,TRBV12-3/TRBV12-4
CSARDEAHKQETQYF,TRBJ2-5,few,TRBV20-1
CASSVRMDGEQYF,TRBJ2-7,.,TRBV9
CASTGGRDTDTQYF,TRBJ2-3,few,TRBV6-1
CSVEGYPNYGYTF,TRBJ1-2,.,TRBV29-1
CASSGQGIGAYNEQFF,TRBJ2-1,few,TRBV2
CASTPEPETYYGYTF,TRBJ1-2,.,TRBV12-3/TRBV12-4
CAWTGLAGIYNEQFF,TRBJ2-1,.,TRBV30
CSAREAGPRGNEQFF,TRBJ2-1,.,TRBV20-1
CAISGTGGNEKLFF,TRBJ1-4,.,TRBV10-3
CATSRDIGEGGKSEAFF,TRBJ1-1,.,TRBV15
CSVYDGLMETQYF,TRBJ2-5,.,TRBV29-1
CSATTRKETQYF,TRBJ2-5,few,TRBV20-1
CASSYPPEAEPSYNEQFF,TRBJ2-1,few,TRBV6-5